Sequencing of this T cell receptor beta chain was carried out in a study of blood T cells in healthy people across ages. At the level of the study: Capture by template switching was about one barcoded beta molecule per two T cells. Study conclusions and caveats: No conclusive comparison of naive versus antigen-experienced cells was possible with unsorted PBMCs. Roughly linearly, TCR beta diversity per million T cells fell as age increased.

A remark on this clonotype: Its target is unknown.

The CDR3 runs 13 residues. Together with a sample-barcoded 5' primer, a J-beta primer mix was included in a second PCR lasting roughly 7 to 11 cycles. A template-switch adaptor with 12 random nucleotides tagged each cDNA molecule. TCRdb re-called the 5' RACE reads through MiXCR, storing one row per CDR3 protein. Here the sample spans about 760,000 distinct CDR3 sequences, roughly 56% being singletons. Material for sequencing was blood. The receptor was isolated from a man aged 35 to 55 in good health. V usage is TRBV21-1 and J usage is TRBJ2-5; TRBD1 is the table's D call, not checked against the DNA. TRBV21-1 is deemed a pseudogene. The CDR3 DNA reads as TGTGCCACGTATCAGGGTTACCAAGAGACCCAGTACTTC. It codes for CATYQGYQETQYF.